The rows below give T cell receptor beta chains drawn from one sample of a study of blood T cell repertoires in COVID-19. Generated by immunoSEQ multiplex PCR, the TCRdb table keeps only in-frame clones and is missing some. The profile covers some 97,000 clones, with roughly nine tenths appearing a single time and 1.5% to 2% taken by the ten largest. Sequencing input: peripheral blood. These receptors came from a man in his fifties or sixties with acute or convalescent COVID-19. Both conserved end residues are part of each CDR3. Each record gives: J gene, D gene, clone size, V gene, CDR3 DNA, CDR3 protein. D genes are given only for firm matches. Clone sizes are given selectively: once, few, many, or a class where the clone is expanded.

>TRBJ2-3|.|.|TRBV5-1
TGCGCCAGCAGCTTGGTAACGAGGTCAGATACGCAGTATTTT
CASSLVTRSDTQYF
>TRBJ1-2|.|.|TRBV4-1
TGCGCCAGCAGCCAAGATCCGGGAGGGGACTATGGCTACACCTTC
CASSQDPGGDYGYTF
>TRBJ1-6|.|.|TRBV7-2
TGTGCCAGCACTAATGATTCACCCCTCCACTTT
CASTNDSPLHF
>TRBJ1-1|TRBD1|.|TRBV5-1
TGCGCCAGCAGCTTCAACAGGGGTGGGAACACTGAAGCTTTCTTT
CASSFNRGGNTEAFF
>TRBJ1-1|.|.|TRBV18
TGTGCCAGCTCACCGAACGGGAACACTGAAGCTTTCTTT
CASSPNGNTEAFF
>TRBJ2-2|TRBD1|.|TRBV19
TGTGCCAGCAACCTAGGGGGCTACACCGGGGAGCTGTTTTTT
CASNLGGYTGELFF
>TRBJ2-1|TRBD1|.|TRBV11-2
TGTGCCAGCAGCCCCATTGTGGGCAGGGGGCCCAATGAGCAGTTCTTC
CASSPIVGRGPNEQFF
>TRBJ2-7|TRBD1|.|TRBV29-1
TGCAGCGGGGGACAGGCCTACGAGCAGTACTTC
CSGGQAYEQYF
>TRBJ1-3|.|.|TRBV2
TGTGCCAGCAGTGCGGGGAGCTCTGGAAACACCATATATTTT
CASSAGSSGNTIYF
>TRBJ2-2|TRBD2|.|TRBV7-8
TGTGCCAGCAGCCCCAGAAGGGCTAGCGGGGGCCTTAACACCGGGGAGCTGTTTTTT
CASSPRRASGGLNTGELFF
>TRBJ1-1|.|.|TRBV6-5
TGTGCCAGCAGGGAGAGGGATGAAGCTTTCTTT
CASRERDEAFF
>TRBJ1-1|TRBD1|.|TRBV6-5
TGTGCCAGCAGTTACCAGGGGGTTTTAAACACTGAAGCTTTCTTT
CASSYQGVLNTEAFF
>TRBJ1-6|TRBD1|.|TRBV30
TGTGCCTGGAGGCTCCCCGACAGGGAGGCTTCACCCCTCCACTTT
CAWRLPDREASPLHF
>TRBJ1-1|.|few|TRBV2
TGTGCCAGCAGTTCAGGGGAGAACACTGAAGCTTTCTTT
CASSSGENTEAFF
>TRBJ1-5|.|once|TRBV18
TGTGCCAGCTCACCATCTATCCTGGCCGGGCAGCCCCAGCATTTT
CASSPSILAGQPQHF
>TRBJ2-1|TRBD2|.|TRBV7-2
TGTGCCAGCAGCTTAGCGACTAGCGGGGGGGTTACCTACAATGAGCAGTTCTTC
CASSLATSGGVTYNEQFF
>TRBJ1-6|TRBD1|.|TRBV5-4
TGTGCCAGCAGCTTGAGGTTAGGACAGGGGACTTCACCCCTCCACTTT
CASSLRLGQGTSPLHF
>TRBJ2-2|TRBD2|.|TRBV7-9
TGTGCCAGCAGCTTGATTAGCGGGGCGAACACCGGGGAGCTGTTTTTT
CASSLISGANTGELFF
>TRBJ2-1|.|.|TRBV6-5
TGTGCCAGCAGTTACGGGGGCAATTCCTACAATGAGCAGTTCTTC
CASSYGGNSYNEQFF
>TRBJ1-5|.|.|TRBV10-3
TGTGCCATCAGTGAGGGGAGAAATAGCAATCAGCCCCAGCATTTT
CAISEGRNSNQPQHF
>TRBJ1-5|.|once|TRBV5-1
TGCGCCAGCAGCTTTGAGGGCAGTCAGCCCCAGCATTTT
CASSFEGSQPQHF
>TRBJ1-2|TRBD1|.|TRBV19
TGTGCCAGTAGTATAGTTCCGACAGGGACCTATGGCTACACCTTC
CASSIVPTGTYGYTF
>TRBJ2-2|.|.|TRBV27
TGTGCCAGCAGTCTCGCAGGGGGGAGGAACACCGGGGAGCTGTTTTTT
CASSLAGGRNTGELFF